This T cell receptor beta chain came from a study of cytomegalovirus exposure and HLA in healthy donors. Findings of the study overall: A later analysis reportedly identified an Asian-associated ancestry cluster as carrying fewer N-insertions than the approximately 670-donor mean. Certain sequence variants were highly shared and formed a cluster, and this cluster was likely a sequencing artifact.

The PCR was carried out with 60 Vbeta primers and 13 Jbeta primers. Generated by immunoSEQ multiplex PCR, the TCRdb table keeps only in-frame clones and is missing some. The sample lists 130,000 or so clones, roughly 80% occurring once. For this clone: Its antigen is not known.

Germline V gene sequence: CDR1 SGHTA, CDR2 FQGNSA. There are 14 residues in the CDR3. V was cut by 5 bases and J by 2 bases, with 13 bases left in between. The material sequenced was PBMCs. The gene calls are TRBV7-2 and TRBJ2-7, with D maybe TRBD1 (5 bases). The receptor comes from a woman in her forties in good health and CMV-seronegative. The CDR3: CASSPREIPYEQYF. The CDR3 nucleotides read TGTGCCAGCAGCCCCAGGGAAATCCCCTACGAGCAGTACTTC.